These 14 T cell receptor beta chains were sequenced from one sample in a study of cytomegalovirus exposure and HLA in healthy donors. Profiling relied on immunoSEQ multiplex PCR, and the TCRdb table lists in-frame clones only, not all of them. The sample lists 150,000 to 200,000 clones; approximately 90% were seen once. Input material: PBMCs. The receptor source for this set is a woman in her 30s in good health and CMV-seronegative.

The CDR3 sequence is CASSLHSGTGVNQPQHF. The CDR3 DNA follows: TGTGCCAGCAGCTTACATTCCGGGACAGGGGTAAATCAGCCCCAGCATTTT. The rearrangement links TRBV7-6 to TRBJ1-5; 10 bases line up with TRBD1. The CDR3 consists of 17 residues. V trimming: 2 bases; J trimming: 4 bases; junction bases outside the gene matches: 8. CDR1 and CDR2 from the germline V gene are SGHVS and FNYEAQ.

In this sample, this clone turned up a few times. The chain recombines TRBV27 with TRBJ1-2; 9 bases fit TRBD1. This CDR3 has 15 amino acids. Trimming cost V 5 bases and J 7 bases; bases outside gene matches: 11. CDR1 is MNHEY, CDR2 SMNVEV, per germline (reference sequence). DNA for the CDR3: TGTGCCAGCAGTCGAACCGGGACAGGGCACGGTGGCTACACCTTC. It translates to CASSRTGTGHGGYTF.

This rearrangement joins TRBV19 to TRBJ1-5; 7 bases agree with TRBD1. The CDR3 has 15 amino acids. Germline V gene sequence: CDR1 LNHDA, CDR2 SQIVND (reference sequence). The trim removed 4 bases at V and 7 bases at J, leaving 10 bases unmatched. CDR3 DNA: TGTGCCAGTAGTAAGGGACAGAGGGCGAGACAGCCCCAGCATTTT. Its protein product is CASSKGQRARQPQHF.

The chain carries TRBV19 and TRBJ1-5; the D is unclear. The V gene lost 6 bases and the J gene lost 3 bases, with 12 bases spanning the gap. Germline CDR1 is LNHDA and CDR2 is SQIVND (reference sequence). The CDR3 runs 14 residues. The chain's CDR3 is CASSSSGLNQPQHF. The CDR3 coding sequence is TGTGCCAGTAGCTCGTCCGGACTCAATCAGCCCCAGCATTTT.

V gene TRBV2 combines with J gene TRBJ2-2, with 7 bases that match TRBD2. Germline CDR1 reads SNHLY; CDR2 reads FYNNEI. The junction had 10 bases not matched to a gene; V was cut back by 6 bases and J by 3 bases. The CDR3 is made up of 16 amino acids. The CDR3 nucleotides are TGTGCCAGCAGCCCAGTAGGGAGGGGAGACACCGGGGAGCTGTTTTTT. This gives the protein CASSPVGRGDTGELFF.

This clone is a singleton in its sample. The genes are TRBV21-1 and TRBJ1-2; TRBD1, the table's D call, lacks a check against the DNA. TRBV21-1 is a listed pseudogene. CDR3 length equals 15 residues. Here the CDR3 reads CASRGQGPANYGYTF. CDR3 nucleotides: TGTGCCAGCCGGGGACAGGGGCCAGCTAACTATGGCTACACCTTC.

The chain recombines TRBV5-5 with TRBJ1-2; D might be TRBD1 (5 bases). The V and J ends lost 4 bases and 2 bases respectively, with 15 bases between them. This CDR3 has 15 residues. Germline V gene sequence: CDR1 SGHKS, CDR2 YYEKEE (reference sequence). CDR3 residues: CASSSTRQKNYGYTF. CDR3 bases: TGTGCCAGCAGCAGCACCCGACAGAAAAACTATGGCTACACCTTC.

The chain has TRBV5-1 and TRBJ2-7, with a weak D call TRBD1 (6 bases). V lost 4 bases, J lost 5 bases, and 16 bases lay in between. This CDR3 has 14 amino acids. Per the germline V gene, CDR1 is SGHRS and CDR2 is YFSETQ. The chain's CDR3 is CASSLNTHRDEQYF. The CDR3 nucleotides read TGCGCCAGCAGCCTCAACACTCACAGGGACGAGCAGTACTTC.

This chain joins TRBV29-1 and TRBJ2-5; TRBD2 agrees at 7 bases. Looked up from germline, CDR1 is SQVTM and CDR2 is ANQGSEA. J gave up 5 bases and V 5 bases, and 11 bases lay outside the gene matches. The CDR3 length is 14 residues. CDR3 protein: CSVRTSSGLETQYF. The CDR3 DNA sequence: TGCAGCGTTCGAACATCTAGCGGATTGGAGACCCAGTACTTC.

This rearrangement joins TRBV7-2 to TRBJ1-5, with a weak D call TRBD1 (6 bases). Trimming pared 2 bases from V and 0 bases from J, leaving 14 bases between. The CDR3 is made up of 17 amino acids. Germline CDR1 and CDR2: SGHTA and FQGNSA. The chain's CDR3 is CASSLKGGQGSNQPQHF. In DNA, the CDR3 is TGTGCCAGCAGCTTAAAGGGGGGGCAGGGTAGCAATCAGCCCCAGCATTTT.

This chain links TRBV5-6 with TRBJ2-1, with TRBD2 matching over 9 bases. This CDR3 has 16 residues. CDR1 SGHDT and CDR2 YYEEEE come from the germline V gene. Trimming at V came to 0 bases and at J to 7 bases, leaving 8 bases not matched to a gene. CDR3 nucleotide sequence: TGTGCCAGCAGCTTGGAAATGGCGGGGGGGCGAAATGAGCAGTTCTTC. It specifies CASSLEMAGGRNEQFF.

V gene TRBV7-9 combines with J gene TRBJ2-2, with TRBD1 identical over 11 bases. Trimming removed 5 bases from V and 9 bases from J; junction bases left unmatched: 8. Looked up from germline, CDR1 is SEHNR and CDR2 is FQNEAQ (reference sequence). The CDR3 extends over 15 amino acids. The CDR3 region has the DNA TGTGCCAGCAGCCCGGGACAGGGGGTGTCCCGGGAGCTGTTTTTT. It codes for CASSPGQGVSRELFF.

The V call is TRBV15, the J call TRBJ2-3; TRBD2 might be the D (5 bases). Germline CDR1 reads LNHNV; CDR2 reads YYDKDF (reference sequence). The CDR3 has 17 amino acids. V gave up 0 bases and J gave up 0 bases, with 13 bases separating them. The CDR3 is CATSRDTRSVSTDTQYF. The CDR3 DNA reads TGTGCCACCAGCAGAGATACTAGGAGCGTTAGCACAGATACGCAGTATTTT.

V gene TRBV2 combines with J gene TRBJ1-2, with 7 bases matching TRBD1. J gave up 2 bases and V 4 bases, and 22 bases lay outside the gene matches. CDR3 size: 20 residues. Germline V gene data show CDR1 as SNHLY and CDR2 as FYNNEI. The CDR3 sequence: CASSGYSERTQGQLNYGYTF. CDR3 coding DNA: TGTGCCAGCAGTGGTTATTCGGAAAGGACCCAGGGACAGTTAAACTATGGCTACACCTTC.